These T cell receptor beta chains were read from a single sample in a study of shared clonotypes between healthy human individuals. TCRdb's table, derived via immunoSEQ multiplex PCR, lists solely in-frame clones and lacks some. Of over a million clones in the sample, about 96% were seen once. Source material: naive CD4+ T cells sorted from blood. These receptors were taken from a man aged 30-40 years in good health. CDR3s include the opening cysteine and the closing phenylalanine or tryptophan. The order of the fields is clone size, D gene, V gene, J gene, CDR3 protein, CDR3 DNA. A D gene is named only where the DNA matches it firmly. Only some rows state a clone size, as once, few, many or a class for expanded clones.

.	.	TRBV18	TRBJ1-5	CASSRMGGDQPQHF	TGTGCCAGCTCACGAATGGGGGGGGATCAGCCCCAGCATTTT
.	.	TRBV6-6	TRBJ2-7	CASSYREGGYEQYF	TGTGCCAGCAGTTACAGGGAGGGGGGATACGAGCAGTACTTC
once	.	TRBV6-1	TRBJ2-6	CASSEAGRGQGNVLTF	TGTGCCAGCAGTGAAGCGGGGCGGGGGCAAGGCAACGTCCTGACTTTC
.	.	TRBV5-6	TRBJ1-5	CASSLRSVFNQPQHF	TGTGCCAGCAGCTTAAGGAGTGTGTTCAATCAGCCCCAGCATTTT
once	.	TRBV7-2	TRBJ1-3	CASSLQGGVRNTIYF	TGTGCCAGCAGCTTACAGGGTGGGGTTCGAAACACCATATATTTT
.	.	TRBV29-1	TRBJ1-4	CSVSSLDPTNEKLFF	TGCAGCGTTAGCAGTCTCGACCCAACTAATGAAAAACTGTTTTTT
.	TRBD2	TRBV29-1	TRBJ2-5	CSVESGSETQYF	TGCAGCGTTGAAAGCGGGAGCGAGACCCAGTACTTC
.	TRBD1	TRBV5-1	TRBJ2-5	CASSPIRGPDQETQYF	TGCGCCAGCAGCCCTATCAGGGGGCCGGACCAAGAGACCCAGTACTTC
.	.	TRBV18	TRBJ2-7	CASSAAEGVGPEQYF	TGTGCCAGCTCAGCCGCGGAGGGGGTGGGCCCTGAGCAGTACTTC
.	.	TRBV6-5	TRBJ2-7	CASSPGAYEQYF	TGTGCCAGCAGTCCCGGAGCGTACGAGCAGTACTTC
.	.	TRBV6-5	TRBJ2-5	CATSAKGLETQYF	TGTGCCACCTCCGCTAAGGGTCTGGAGACCCAGTACTTC
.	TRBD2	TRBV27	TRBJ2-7	CASSLKREASYEQYF	TGTGCCAGCAGTTTAAAGCGGGAGGCCTCCTACGAGCAGTACTTC
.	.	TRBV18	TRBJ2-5	CASSLRRTQLGETQYF	TGTGCCAGCTCACTACGAAGGACTCAACTCGGGGAGACCCAGTACTTC
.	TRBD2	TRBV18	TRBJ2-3	CASSPLPAGGTDTQYF	TGTGCCAGCTCACCGCTACCAGCGGGAGGGACAGATACGCAGTATTTT
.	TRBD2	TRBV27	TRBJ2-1	CASSAPSGSSYNEQFF	TGTGCCAGCAGTGCGCCTAGCGGGAGCTCCTACAATGAGCAGTTCTTC
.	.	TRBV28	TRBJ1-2	CASSLFYGYTF	TGTGCCAGCAGTTTGTTTTATGGCTACACCTTC
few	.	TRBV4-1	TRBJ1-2	CASSQVGGSYGYTF	TGCGCCAGCAGCCAAGTAGGAGGATCCTATGGCTACACCTTC
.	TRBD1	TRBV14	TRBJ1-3	CASSQTQGSSGNTIYF	TGTGCCAGCAGCCAGACACAGGGGAGCTCTGGAAACACCATATATTTT
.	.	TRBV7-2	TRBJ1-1	CASSLVGSTEAFF	TGTGCCAGCAGCTTAGTCGGGAGCACTGAAGCTTTCTTT
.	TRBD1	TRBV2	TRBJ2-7	CASSEIAGQGHEQYF	TGTGCCAGCAGTGAAATCGCGGGACAGGGCCACGAGCAGTACTTC
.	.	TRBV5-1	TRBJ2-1	CASSLPLGGDEQFF	TGCGCCAGCAGCTTGCCTCTCGGGGGCGATGAGCAGTTCTTC
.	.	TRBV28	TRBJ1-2	CACEGRRGYGYTF	TGTGCCTGTGAGGGACGACGAGGCTATGGCTACACCTTC
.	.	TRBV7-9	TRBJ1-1	CASSPGHRENTEAFF	TGTGCCAGCAGCCCTGGACATCGGGAGAACACTGAAGCTTTCTTT